Presented here are 10 T cell receptor beta chains from one specimen sequenced in a study of regulatory T cells in long-lasting Graves disease. Through Arm-PCR of CDR3 regions and iRepertoire HTBI primers, TCR beta libraries were built. TCRdb re-called the multiplex PCR reads with MiXCR, one entry per CDR3 protein. The table shows 440,000 or so distinct CDR3 sequences, with approximately 15% occurring only once. Time point denoted: newly diagnosed GD, antithyroid drugs for less than 3 months. There was RNA extracted from PBMCs, and the TCR library was made from it. This sample was shared with a second study, whose subject was T cells in Graves' hyperthyroidism and ophthalmopathy.

The sample here was peripheral blood mononuclear cells (PBMCs), taken at new diagnosis, from a patient treated with antithyroid drugs. These receptors were taken from a woman in her thirties with Graves disease.

This rearrangement joins TRBV7-3 to TRBJ2-2; D ambiguous. Germline values: CDR1 SGHTA, CDR2 FQGTGA. V lost 1 base, J lost 6 bases, and 15 bases lay in between. The CDR3 totals 16 residues. The CDR3 DNA follows: TGTGCCAGCAGCTTAAGGGCTAACCGGGTCCCCGGGGAGCTGTTTTTT. Translated: CASSLRANRVPGELFF.

This clonotype occurred many times. J is TRBJ2-7 and V is TRBV30, with 7 bases lining up with TRBD1. Germline CDR1 is GTSNPN and CDR2 is SVGIG (reference sequence). The CDR3 length is 13 residues. V lost 4 bases and J lost 3; bases outside the gene matches: 6. The CDR3 sequence: CAWTGQGVYEQYF. Written as DNA, the CDR3 is TGTGCCTGGACTGGGCAGGGGGTCTACGAGCAGTACTTC.

This clonotype was counted many times. This chain uses TRBV18 with TRBJ2-7, with 12 nucleotides matching TRBD2. With 2 bases clipped from V and 9 bases from J, the junction kept 8 bases outside the gene matches. CDR1 and CDR2 (germline): KGHSH, LQKENI. The CDR3 consists of 15 residues. The chain's CDR3 is CASSPAGASGRVQYF. CDR3 DNA sequence: TGTGCCAGCTCACCAGCCGGGGCTAGCGGGAGGGTGCAGTACTTC. Full variable domain (remainder filled in from reference TRBV18 and TRBJ2-7): NAGVMQNPRHLVRRRGQEARLRCSPMKGHSHVYWYRQLPEEGLKFMVYLQKENIIDESGMPKERFSAEFPKEGPSILRIQQVVRGDSAAYFCASSPAGASGRVQYFGPGTRLTVT.

This clonotype showed up just a few times. The DNA of the CDR3 is TGTGCCAGCAGCTTAGGACAGTTAACCTACGAGCAGTACTTC. Its protein is CASSLGQLTYEQYF. This rearrangement joins TRBV7-6 to TRBJ2-7, with D maybe TRBD1 (5 bases). The V and J ends lost 1 base and 2 bases respectively, with 9 bases between them. CDR1 is SGHVS and CDR2 is FNYEAQ in the germline V gene. The CDR3 contains 14 residues.

Regarding this clonotype: The junction departs from germline at one end; a sequencing error may be responsible. The chain has TRBV3-1 and TRBJ2-1; 8 nucleotides match TRBD2. The CDR3 is 13 residues long. CDR1 is LGHDT and CDR2 is YNNKEL in the germline V gene (reference sequence). The CDR3 spells CASSWGLENEQFF. CDR3 bases: TGCGCCAGCAGCTGGGGACTAGAAAATGAGCAGTTCTTC.

Only a few counts were recorded for this clonotype. The junction departs from germline at one end; a sequencing error may be responsible. V gene TRBV3-1 combines with J gene TRBJ2-2, with 8 bases matching TRBD2. From germline, CDR1 is LGHDT and CDR2 YNNKEL (reference sequence). This CDR3 is 16 amino acids long. In DNA, the CDR3 is TGTGCCAGCAGCCCAGGACTAGCTGTTAAGGACGGGGGGCTGTTTTTT. Its translation: CASSPGLAVKDGGLFF. Based on the CDR3 plus reference TRBV3-1 and TRBJ2-2, the full variable domain is DTAVSQTPKYLVTQMGNDKSIKCEQNLGHDTMYWYKQDSKKFLKIMFSYNNKELIINETVPNRFSPKSPDKAHLNLHINSLELGDSAVYFCASSPGLAVKDGGLFFGEGSRLTVL.

CDR3 sequence (DNA): TGTGCCAGCAGCTCTCCTGACCAAGGGACTAGCGGGAGCACAGATACGCAGTATTTT. Amino acid sequence: CASSSPDQGTSGSTDTQYF. This chain joins TRBV11-2 and TRBJ2-3; 12 bases are a match to TRBD2. V trimming: 4 bases; J trimming: 0 bases; junction bases outside the gene matches: 11. CDR1 and CDR2 (germline): SGHAT, FQNNGV. The CDR3 consists of 19 residues.

This clonotype showed up many times. The chain recombines TRBV5-1 with TRBJ1-4, with TRBD1 as a possible D gene (6 bases). CDR3 size: 14 residues. Trimming cost V 2 bases and J 7 bases, with 12 bases left between them. Germline CDR1 and CDR2: SGHRS and YFSETQ. The CDR3 here is CASSFQEGGEKLFF. The CDR3 nucleotides read TGCGCCAGCAGCTTTCAGGAAGGGGGTGAAAAACTGTTTTTT.

This clonotype was counted many times. The chain uses TRBV30 and TRBJ2-7, with D maybe TRBD1 (6 bases). V dropped 3 bases and J dropped 0 bases, with 18 bases sitting between them. The length of the CDR3 is 16 residues. The germline gives CDR1 GTSNPN, CDR2 SVGIG (reference sequence). CDR3: CAWRHRDTTSSYEQYF. CDR3 bases: TGTGCCTGGAGACATAGGGACACAACAAGCTCCTACGAGCAGTACTTC.

This clonotype was seen only a few times. This chain joins TRBV20-1 and TRBJ1-2; D is possibly TRBD1 (5 bases). Germline CDR1 DFQATT, CDR2 SNEGSKA (reference sequence). The CDR3 contains 10 residues. The V end lost 8 bases, the J end lost 6 bases, and 10 bases lay between the germline ends. As DNA, the CDR3 is TGCAGTCGGGACGGAAATGGCTACACCTTC. Encoded protein: CSRDGNGYTF.